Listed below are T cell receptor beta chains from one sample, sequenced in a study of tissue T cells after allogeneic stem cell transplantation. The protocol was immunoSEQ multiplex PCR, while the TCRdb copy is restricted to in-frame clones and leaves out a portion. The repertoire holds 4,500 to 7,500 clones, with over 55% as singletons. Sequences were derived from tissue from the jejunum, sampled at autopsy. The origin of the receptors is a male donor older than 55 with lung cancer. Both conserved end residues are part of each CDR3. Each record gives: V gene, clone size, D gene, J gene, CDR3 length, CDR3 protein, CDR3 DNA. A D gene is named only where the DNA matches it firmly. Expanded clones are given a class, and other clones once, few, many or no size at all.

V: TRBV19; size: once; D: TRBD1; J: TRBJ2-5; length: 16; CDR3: CASSTRRTGVTETQYF; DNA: TGTGCCAGTAGTACACGTCGGACAGGGGTGACGGAGACCCAGTACTTC
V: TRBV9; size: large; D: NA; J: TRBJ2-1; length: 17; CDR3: CASSTRKRRSSYNEQFF; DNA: TGTGCCAGCAGCACCAGAAAGCGGCGGAGCTCCTACAATGAGCAGTTCTTC
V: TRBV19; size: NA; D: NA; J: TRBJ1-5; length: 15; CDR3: CASSIARGSNQPQHF; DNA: TGTGCCAGTAGTATAGCAAGGGGGAGCAATCAGCCCCAGCATTTT
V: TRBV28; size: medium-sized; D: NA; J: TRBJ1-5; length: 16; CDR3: CASRTPKTGLGQPQHF; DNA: TGTGCCAGCAGAACTCCTAAAACAGGGTTAGGTCAGCCCCAGCATTTT
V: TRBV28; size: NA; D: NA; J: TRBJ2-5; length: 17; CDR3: CASNEGRRHIPKETQYF; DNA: TGTGCCAGCAACGAAGGCCGAAGACATATACCTAAAGAGACCCAGTACTTC
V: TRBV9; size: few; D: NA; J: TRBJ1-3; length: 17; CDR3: CASSVEHTPRGGNTIYF; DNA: TGTGCCAGCAGCGTAGAGCACACTCCTAGGGGTGGAAACACCATATATTTT
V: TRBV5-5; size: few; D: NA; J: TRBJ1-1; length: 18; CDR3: CASSRRGAGRTTNAEAFF; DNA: TGTGCCAGCAGCCGGCGGGGGGCAGGGAGGACAACGAACGCTGAAGCTTTCTTT
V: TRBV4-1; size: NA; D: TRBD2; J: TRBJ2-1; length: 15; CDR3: CASSRGGTSGDEQFF; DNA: TGCGCCAGCAGCCGCGGGGGGACTAGCGGTGATGAGCAGTTCTTC
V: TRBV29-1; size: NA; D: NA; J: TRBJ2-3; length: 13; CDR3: CSAAGTSTDTQYF; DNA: TGCAGCGCCGCCGGGACGAGCACAGATACGCAGTATTTT
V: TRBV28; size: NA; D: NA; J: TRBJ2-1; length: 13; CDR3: CASTNSVGNEQFF; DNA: TGTGCCAGCACGAATAGCGTCGGGAATGAGCAGTTCTTC
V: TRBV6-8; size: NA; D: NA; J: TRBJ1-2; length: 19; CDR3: CASSYPPRSDQYPLYGYTF; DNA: TGTGCCAGCAGTTACCCCCCCCGATCCGACCAGTATCCTCTCTATGGCTACACCTTC
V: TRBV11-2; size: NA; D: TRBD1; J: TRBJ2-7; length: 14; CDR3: CASSLAQGAGEQYF; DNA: TGTGCCAGCAGCTTAGCCCAGGGGGCGGGGGAGCAGTACTTC
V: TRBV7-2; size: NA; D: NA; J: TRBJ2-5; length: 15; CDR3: CASSLPSGLRETQYF; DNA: TGTGCCAGCAGCTTACCATCGGGACTCCGGGAGACCCAGTACTTC
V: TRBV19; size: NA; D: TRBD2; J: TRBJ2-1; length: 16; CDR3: CASSGRLAGGNNEQFF; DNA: TGTGCCAGTAGTGGGAGACTAGCGGGGGGAAACAATGAGCAGTTCTTC
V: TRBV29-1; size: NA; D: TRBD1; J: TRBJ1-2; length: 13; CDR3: CSVEPGGWRGYTF; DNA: TGCAGCGTTGAACCAGGGGGCTGGAGGGGCTACACCTTC
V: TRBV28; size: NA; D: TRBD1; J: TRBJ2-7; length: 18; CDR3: CASSSVGRGWKKDYEQYF; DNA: TGTGCCAGCAGTTCAGTGGGCAGGGGGTGGAAGAAGGACTACGAGCAGTACTTC
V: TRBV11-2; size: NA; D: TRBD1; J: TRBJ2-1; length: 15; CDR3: CASSNGQGRENEQFF; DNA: TGTGCCAGCAGTAACGGACAGGGAAGAGAGAATGAGCAGTTCTTC
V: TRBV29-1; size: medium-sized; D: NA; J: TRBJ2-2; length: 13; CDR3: CSGRQGGTGELFF; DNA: TGCAGCGGGCGACAGGGAGGCACCGGGGAGCTGTTTTTT
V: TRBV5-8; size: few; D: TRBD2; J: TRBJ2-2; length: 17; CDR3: CATPGLAGDWNTGELFF; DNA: TGTGCCACCCCGGGACTAGCGGGGGACTGGAACACCGGGGAGCTGTTTTTT
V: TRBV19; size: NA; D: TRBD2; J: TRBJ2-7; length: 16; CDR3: CASSVTSGGPSYEQYF; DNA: TGTGCCAGTAGTGTTACTAGCGGGGGCCCCTCCTACGAGCAGTACTTC
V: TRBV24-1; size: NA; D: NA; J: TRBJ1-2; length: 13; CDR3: CATSDRQGAGYTF; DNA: TGTGCCACCAGTGATCGCCAAGGGGCTGGCTACACCTTC
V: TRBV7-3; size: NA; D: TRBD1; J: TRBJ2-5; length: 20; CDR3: CASSFNRFPETGVYQETQYF; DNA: TGTGCCAGCAGTTTTAATAGATTTCCTGAGACAGGGGTCTACCAAGAGACCCAGTACTTC
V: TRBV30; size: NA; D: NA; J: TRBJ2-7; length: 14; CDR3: CACPKIGSSYEQYF; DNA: TGTGCCTGTCCTAAAATCGGGAGCTCCTACGAGCAGTACTTC
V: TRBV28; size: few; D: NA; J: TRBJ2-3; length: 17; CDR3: CASSFPLTGTSTDTQYF; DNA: TGTGCCAGCAGTTTCCCCTTGACGGGAACCAGCACAGATACGCAGTATTTT
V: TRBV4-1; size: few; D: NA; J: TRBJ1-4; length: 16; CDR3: CASSQEGGGLAEKLFF; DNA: TGCGCCAGCAGCCAAGAGGGTGGGGGGCTGGCAGAAAAACTGTTTTTT
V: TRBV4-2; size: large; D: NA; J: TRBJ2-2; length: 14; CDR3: CASSQYKNTGELFF; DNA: TGTGCCAGCAGTCAGTACAAGAACACCGGGGAGCTGTTTTTT
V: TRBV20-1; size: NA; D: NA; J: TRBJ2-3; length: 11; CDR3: CSARYTDTQYF; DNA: TGCAGTGCTCGGTACACAGATACGCAGTATTTT
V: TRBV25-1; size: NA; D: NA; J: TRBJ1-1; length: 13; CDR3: CASTTTGLGEAFF; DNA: TGTGCCAGCACAACCACAGGGCTGGGTGAAGCTTTCTTT
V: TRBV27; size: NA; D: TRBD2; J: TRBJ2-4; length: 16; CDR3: CASSPPGTTAKNIQYF; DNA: TGTGCCAGCAGTCCACCCGGGACTACAGCCAAAAACATTCAGTACTTC
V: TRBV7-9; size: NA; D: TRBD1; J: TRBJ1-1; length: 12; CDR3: CASSPGQGEAFF; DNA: TGTGCCAGCAGCCCGGGACAGGGTGAAGCTTTCTTT
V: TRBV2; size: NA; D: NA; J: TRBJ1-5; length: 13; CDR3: CASSAGNNQPQHF; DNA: TGTGCCAGCAGTGCAGGGAACAATCAGCCCCAGCATTTT
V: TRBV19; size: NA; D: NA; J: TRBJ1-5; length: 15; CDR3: CASSPGVGGEQPQHF; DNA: TGTGCCAGTAGTCCAGGGGTAGGAGGAGAACAGCCCCAGCATTTT
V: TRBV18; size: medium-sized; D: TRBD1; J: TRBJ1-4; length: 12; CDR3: CASSPGQEKLFF; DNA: TGTGCCAGCTCACCGGGACAGGAAAAACTGTTTTTT
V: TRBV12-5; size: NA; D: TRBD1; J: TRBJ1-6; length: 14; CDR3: CASGLGQGRSPLHF; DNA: TGTGCTAGTGGTCTCGGACAGGGAAGGTCACCCCTCCACTTT
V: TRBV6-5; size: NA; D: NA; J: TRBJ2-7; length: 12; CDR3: CASRVTPYEQYF; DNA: TGTGCCAGCAGGGTCACACCCTACGAGCAGTACTTC
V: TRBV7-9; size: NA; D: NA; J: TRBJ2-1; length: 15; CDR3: CASSFGGSVYNEQFF; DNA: TGTGCCAGCAGCTTCGGAGGGTCGGTCTACAATGAGCAGTTCTTC
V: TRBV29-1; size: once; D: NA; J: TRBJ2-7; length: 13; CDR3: CSVVSGGGGEQYF; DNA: TGCAGCGTTGTGTCCGGAGGGGGAGGCGAGCAGTACTTC
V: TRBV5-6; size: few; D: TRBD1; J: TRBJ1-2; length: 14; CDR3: CASSLGQALYGYTF; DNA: TGTGCCAGCAGCCTTGGACAGGCGCTGTATGGCTACACCTTC
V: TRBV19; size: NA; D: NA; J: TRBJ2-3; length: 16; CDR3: CASSIPPGLQADTQYF; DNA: TGTGCCAGTAGTATCCCGCCCGGACTCCAGGCAGATACGCAGTATTTT
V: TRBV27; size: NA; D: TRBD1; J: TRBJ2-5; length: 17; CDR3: CASSFVGSGQGPGTQYF; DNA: TGTGCCAGCAGTTTCGTGGGGTCGGGACAGGGGCCCGGGACCCAGTACTTC
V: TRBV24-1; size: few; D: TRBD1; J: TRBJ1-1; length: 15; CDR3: CATSDDRGGGTEAFF; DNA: TGTGCCACCAGTGACGACAGGGGGGGAGGCACTGAAGCTTTCTTT
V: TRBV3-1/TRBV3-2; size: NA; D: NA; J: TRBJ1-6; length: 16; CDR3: CASSQLGGRVGSPLHF; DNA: TGTGCCAGCAGCCAACTAGGAGGGCGAGTCGGTTCACCCCTCCACTTT
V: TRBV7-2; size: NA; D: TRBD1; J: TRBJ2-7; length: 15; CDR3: CASRGTGTAPLEQYF; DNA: TGTGCCAGCAGGGGTACCGGGACAGCTCCCCTAGAGCAGTACTTC
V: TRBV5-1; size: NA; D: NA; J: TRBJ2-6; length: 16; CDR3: CASSLARIPGANVLTF; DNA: TGCGCCAGCAGCTTGGCCAGAATCCCTGGGGCCAACGTCCTGACTTTC
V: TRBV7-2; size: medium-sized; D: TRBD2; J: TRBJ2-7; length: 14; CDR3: CASSPSGTSYEQYF; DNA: TGTGCCAGCAGCCCTAGCGGGACATCCTACGAGCAGTACTTC
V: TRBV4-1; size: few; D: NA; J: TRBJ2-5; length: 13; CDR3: CASSQDVSGSQYF; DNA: TGCGCCAGCAGCCAAGATGTTTCGGGGTCCCAGTACTTC
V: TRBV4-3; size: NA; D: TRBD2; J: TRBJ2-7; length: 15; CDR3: CASSQDPRGGYEQYF; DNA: TGCGCCAGCAGCCAAGATCCCCGGGGGGGCTACGAGCAGTACTTC
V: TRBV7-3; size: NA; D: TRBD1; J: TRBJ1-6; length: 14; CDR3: CASSFGTDNSPLHF; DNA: TGTGCCAGCAGCTTCGGGACAGATAATTCACCCCTCCACTTT
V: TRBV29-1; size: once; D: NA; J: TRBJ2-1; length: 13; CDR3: CSASFNSYNEQFF; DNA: TGCAGCGCTTCCTTTAACTCCTACAATGAGCAGTTCTTC
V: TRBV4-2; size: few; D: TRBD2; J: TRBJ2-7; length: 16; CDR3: CASSQDLASGSYEQYF; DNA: TGTGCCAGCAGCCAAGATCTAGCCAGCGGGAGCTACGAGCAGTACTTC